The T cell receptor beta chain described here comes from a study of T cells after yellow fever vaccination. Germline-derived CDR1 and CDR2 are MNHEY and SVGEGT. The V segment lost 6 bases and the J segment 0 bases; nucleotides outside the gene matches: 6. The CDR3 is 15 residues long. In its sample, this clonotype was seen a few times. 5'RACE template switching produced TCR cDNA carrying a universal primer site and UMIs. TCRdb itself ran the 5' RACE reads through MiXCR, one entry per CDR3 protein. The table includes a few hundred thousand distinct CDR3 sequences, roughly 8.7% detected once. The chain has TRBV6-2 or TRBV6-3 and TRBJ2-5; 8 bases are a match to TRBD2. This TCR derives from a man aged 18 to 29 who received the YFV17D yellow fever vaccine. Sample: CD4+ T cells sorted from PBMCs, taken 5 days after the yellow fever booster vaccination. CDR3 in DNA: TGTGCCAGCAGCGAGACTAGCGAGAACCAAGAGACCCAGTACTTC. This codes for CASSETSENQETQYF.